Listed below are T cell receptor beta chains from one sample, sequenced in a study of blood T cell repertoires in COVID-19. Only in-frame clones appear in the TCRdb table, and some are missing; sequencing was by immunoSEQ multiplex PCR. The repertoire includes over 200,000 clones, approximately 84% of them detected once, and 4% to 5.5% sits in the top ten. The sequenced material came from peripheral blood. The receptors derive from a man in his fifties or sixties with active or convalescent COVID-19. Each CDR3 is given without its conserved first and last residue. D genes are given only for firm matches. Clone size is given for some rows only: seen once, a few or many times, or a class if the clone is expanded.

TRBJ2-3 TRBV27 - - ASSLSEGDTQY
TRBJ2-2 TRBV7-6 - TRBD1 ASSRERTGPNTGELF
TRBJ1-6 TRBV28 - - ASSFVATGFYNSPLH
TRBJ2-7 TRBV7-2 - TRBD2 ASTSSGALYEQY
TRBJ1-2 TRBV11-2 - - ASRPVGVYGYT
TRBJ2-7 TRBV6-5 - - ATLIRQSDSGEQY
TRBJ1-2 TRBV4-3 - TRBD1 ASSQDSGTGQGYFT
TRBJ2-1 TRBV6-2/TRBV6-3 - - ASSPPARRRYNEQF
TRBJ1-3 TRBV18 - - ASSPPDSLGNTIY
TRBJ2-3 TRBV9 - - ASSILARPGTDTQY
TRBJ2-3 TRBV4-1 - - ASSQGETMGTDTQY
TRBJ1-3 TRBV28 - TRBD1 ASSPFGQGFVGNTIY
TRBJ1-5 TRBV10-2 - - ASSDRTVNQPQH
TRBJ2-4 TRBV28 once TRBD2 ASSKGLAGNIQY
TRBJ1-6 TRBV7-2 once TRBD1 ASSPQGFDSPLH
TRBJ2-2 TRBV24-1 few - ATNGNTGELF
TRBJ2-1 TRBV6-5 once - ASSLRGGGEQF
TRBJ2-1 TRBV27 - TRBD2 ASSLTFELAGGPGEQF
TRBJ2-2 TRBV12-5 - TRBD1 ASGHGQGYTGELF
TRBJ1-4 TRBV19 - - ASSIQGTNEKLF
TRBJ2-1 TRBV12-3/TRBV12-4 - - ASSPRSNEQF
TRBJ1-6 TRBV7-9 - TRBD1 ASSLETGGLSPLH
TRBJ1-4 TRBV3-1/TRBV3-2 - - ASSQGQTNEKLF
TRBJ1-6 TRBV10-3 - TRBD1 AISEGQGYSPLH
TRBJ1-3 TRBV11-2 - TRBD1 ASSSSDRAGNTIY
TRBJ2-7 TRBV10-3 once TRBD2 AISLRLADEQY
TRBJ2-2 TRBV24-1 - - ATSETVGNTGELF
TRBJ1-6 TRBV6-5 - - ASSYADNNSPLH
TRBJ1-2 TRBV24-1 - - ATSDRRDIWNGYT
TRBJ1-2 TRBV2 - - ASSVYGRGYGYT
TRBJ1-5 TRBV30 - - AWSSGNINQPQH
TRBJ1-2 TRBV6-4 - TRBD1 ASSDSRGLKGYT
TRBJ2-7 TRBV19 once TRBD2 ASRTQSGGYEQY
TRBJ1-2 TRBV4-1 - - ASSQNGGYGYT
TRBJ2-5 TRBV9 - - ASSPGDSHETQY
TRBJ2-3 TRBV6-6 - - ASQGDVLSTDTQY
TRBJ2-1 TRBV5-6 - TRBD2 ASSLILADNEQF
TRBJ2-7 TRBV2 - - ASSVGQQVYEQY
TRBJ1-1 TRBV28 - TRBD1 ASRLQGAYGTEAF
TRBJ1-6 TRBV2 - - ASRGAAYNSPLH
TRBJ2-5 TRBV5-1 - TRBD2 ASSSGLAGAQETQY
TRBJ2-7 TRBV6-6 - TRBD1 ASRSGQGVNYEQY
TRBJ2-5 TRBV7-9 - TRBD2 ASSLSGGQETQY
TRBJ2-5 TRBV2 - TRBD2 ASMGSSGQETQY
TRBJ1-6 TRBV5-4 - - ASSLDGNSPLH
TRBJ2-2 TRBV30 - - AWSVPDRSAGELF